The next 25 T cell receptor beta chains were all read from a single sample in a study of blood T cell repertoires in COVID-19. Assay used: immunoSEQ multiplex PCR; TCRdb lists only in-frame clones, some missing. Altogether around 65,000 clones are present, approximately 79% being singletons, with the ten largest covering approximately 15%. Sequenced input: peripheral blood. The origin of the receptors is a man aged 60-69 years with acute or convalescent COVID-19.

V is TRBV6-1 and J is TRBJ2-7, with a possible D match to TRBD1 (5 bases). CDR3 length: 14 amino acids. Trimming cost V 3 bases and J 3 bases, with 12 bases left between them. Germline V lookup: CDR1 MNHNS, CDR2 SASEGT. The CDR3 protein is CASSESGHSYEQYF. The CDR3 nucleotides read TGTGCCAGCAGTGAGTCCGGACACAGCTACGAGCAGTACTTC.

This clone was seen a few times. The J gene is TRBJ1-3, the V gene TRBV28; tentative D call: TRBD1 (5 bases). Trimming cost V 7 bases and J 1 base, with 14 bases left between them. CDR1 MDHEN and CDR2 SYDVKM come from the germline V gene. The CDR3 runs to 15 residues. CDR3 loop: CASTAPPGSGNTIYF. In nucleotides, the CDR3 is TGTGCCAGCACCGCACCCCCAGGGTCTGGAAACACCATATATTTT.

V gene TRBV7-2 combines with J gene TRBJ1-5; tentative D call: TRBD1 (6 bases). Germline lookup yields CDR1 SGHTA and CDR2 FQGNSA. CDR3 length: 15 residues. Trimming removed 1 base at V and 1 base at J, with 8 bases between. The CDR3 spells CASSLGQGSNQPQHF. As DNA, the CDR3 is TGTGCCAGCAGCTTAGGGCAGGGGAGCAATCAGCCCCAGCATTTT.

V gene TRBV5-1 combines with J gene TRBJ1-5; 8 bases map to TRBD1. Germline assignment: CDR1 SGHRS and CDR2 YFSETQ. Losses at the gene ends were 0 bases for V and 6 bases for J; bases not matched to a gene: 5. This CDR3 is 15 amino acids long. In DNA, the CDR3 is TGCGCCAGCAGCTTGGACCTCACAGGGGGTCAGCCCCAGCATTTT. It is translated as CASSLDLTGGQPQHF.

CDR3 region: CASSHAGYGYTF. In nucleotides, the CDR3 is TGCGCCAGCAGCCACGCAGGGTATGGCTACACCTTC. The chain employs TRBV4-3 and TRBJ1-2; TRBD1 is a possible D gene (5 bases). Germline CDR1 and CDR2: LGHNA and YSLEER. The CDR3 has 12 residues. V was shortened by 3 bases and J by 5 bases, with 7 bases between the two germline ends.

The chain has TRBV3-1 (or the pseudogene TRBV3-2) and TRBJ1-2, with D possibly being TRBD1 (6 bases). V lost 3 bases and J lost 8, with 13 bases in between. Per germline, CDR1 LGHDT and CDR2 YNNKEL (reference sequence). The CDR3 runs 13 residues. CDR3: CASSHGQRPGYTF. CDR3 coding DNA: TGTGCCAGCAGCCACGGACAGAGACCGGGCTACACCTTC.

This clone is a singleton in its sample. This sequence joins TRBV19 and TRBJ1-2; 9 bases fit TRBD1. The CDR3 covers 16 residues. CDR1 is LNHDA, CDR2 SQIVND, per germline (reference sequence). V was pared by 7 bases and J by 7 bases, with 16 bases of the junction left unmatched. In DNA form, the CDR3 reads TGTGCCAGTACCCCCGGCCGGGACAGGGCCCCAGGTGGCTACACCTTC. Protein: CASTPGRDRAPGGYTF.

This CDR3 reads CASSYSFSGSGNTIYF. The CDR3 DNA follows: TGTGCCAGCAGTTACTCGTTCTCAGGGTCTGGAAACACCATATATTTT. This chain connects TRBV6-5 to TRBJ1-3, with a tentative D call TRBD1 (5 bases). Germline V CDR1 and CDR2: MNHEY, SVGAGI. CDR3 length: 16 amino acids. V gave up 0 bases and J gave up 1 base, with 10 bases separating them.

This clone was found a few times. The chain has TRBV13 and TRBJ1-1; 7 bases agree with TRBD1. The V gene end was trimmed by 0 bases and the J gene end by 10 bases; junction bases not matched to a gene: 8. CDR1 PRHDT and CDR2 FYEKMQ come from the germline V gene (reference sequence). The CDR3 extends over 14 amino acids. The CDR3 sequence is CASSLGSGGNLAFF. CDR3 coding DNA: TGTGCCAGCAGCTTAGGTTCAGGGGGAAATTTAGCTTTCTTT.

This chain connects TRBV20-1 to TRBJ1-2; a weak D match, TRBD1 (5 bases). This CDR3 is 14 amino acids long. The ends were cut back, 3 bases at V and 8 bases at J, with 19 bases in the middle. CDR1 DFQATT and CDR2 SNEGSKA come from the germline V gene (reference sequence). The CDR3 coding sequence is TGCAGTGCTAGTCATGAGTCCTCAGGGATCGGCTACACCTTC. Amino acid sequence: CSASHESSGIGYTF.

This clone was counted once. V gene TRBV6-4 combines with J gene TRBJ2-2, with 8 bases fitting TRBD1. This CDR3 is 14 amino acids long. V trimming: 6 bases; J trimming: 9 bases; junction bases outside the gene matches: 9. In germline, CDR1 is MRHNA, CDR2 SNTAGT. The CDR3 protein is CASSAGTGGWELFF. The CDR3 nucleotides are TGTGCCAGCAGCGCCGGGACAGGTGGCTGGGAGCTGTTTTTT.

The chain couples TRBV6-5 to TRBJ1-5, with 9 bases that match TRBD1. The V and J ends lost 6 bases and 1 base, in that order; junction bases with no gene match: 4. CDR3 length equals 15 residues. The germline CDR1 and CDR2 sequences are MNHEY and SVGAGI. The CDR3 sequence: CASRTGQGSNQPQHF. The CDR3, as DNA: TGTGCCAGCAGAACAGGACAGGGGAGCAATCAGCCCCAGCATTTT.

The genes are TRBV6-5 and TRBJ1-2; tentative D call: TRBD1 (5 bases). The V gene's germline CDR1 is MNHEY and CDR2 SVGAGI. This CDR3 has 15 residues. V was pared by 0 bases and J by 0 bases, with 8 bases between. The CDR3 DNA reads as TGTGCCAGCAGTTACTCGCGACAGACTAACTATGGCTACACCTTC. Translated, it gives CASSYSRQTNYGYTF.

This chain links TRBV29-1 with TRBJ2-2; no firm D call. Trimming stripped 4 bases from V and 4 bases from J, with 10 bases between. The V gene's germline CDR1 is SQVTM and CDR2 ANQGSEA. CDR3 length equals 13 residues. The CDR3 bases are TGCAGCGTTGCTTCTCGGTCCACCGGGGAGCTGTTTTTT. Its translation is CSVASRSTGELFF.

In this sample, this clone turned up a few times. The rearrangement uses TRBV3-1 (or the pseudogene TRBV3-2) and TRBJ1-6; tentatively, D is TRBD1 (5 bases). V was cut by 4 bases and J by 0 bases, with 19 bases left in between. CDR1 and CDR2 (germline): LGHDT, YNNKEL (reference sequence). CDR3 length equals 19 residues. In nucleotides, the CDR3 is TGTGCCAGCAGCCCGACAGTTTCACCAACAAGCTCCTATAATTCACCCCTCCACTTT. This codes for CASSPTVSPTSSYNSPLHF.

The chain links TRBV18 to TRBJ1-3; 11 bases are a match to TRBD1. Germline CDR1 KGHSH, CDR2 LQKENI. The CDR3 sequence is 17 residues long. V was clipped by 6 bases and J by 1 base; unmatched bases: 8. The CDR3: CASSLRTGGSSGNTIYF. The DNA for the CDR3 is TGTGCCAGCTCGTTAAGGACAGGGGGCAGTTCTGGAAACACCATATATTTT.

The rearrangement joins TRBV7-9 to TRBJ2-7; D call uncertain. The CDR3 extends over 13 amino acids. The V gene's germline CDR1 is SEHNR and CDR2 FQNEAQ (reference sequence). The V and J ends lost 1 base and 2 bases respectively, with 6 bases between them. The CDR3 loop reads CASSLGVTYEQYF. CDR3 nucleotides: TGTGCCAGCAGCTTAGGAGTCACCTACGAGCAGTACTTC.

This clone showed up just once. In nucleotides, the CDR3 is TGCGCCAGCAGCTTGCCCCCGGGACTAGTGAGGCCCGGGGAGCTGTTTTTT. This translates into CASSLPPGLVRPGELFF. The chain employs TRBV5-1 and TRBJ2-2; 8 bases are a match to TRBD2. This CDR3 comprises 17 residues. Germline lookup yields CDR1 SGHRS and CDR2 YFSETQ. J lost 6 bases, V lost 1 base, and 11 bases had no gene match.

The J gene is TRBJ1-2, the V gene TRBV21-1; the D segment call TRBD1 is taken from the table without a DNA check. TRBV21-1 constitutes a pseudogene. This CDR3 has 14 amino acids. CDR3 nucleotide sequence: TGTGCCAGCAGCAATTGGGGGACAGACTATGGCTACACCTTC. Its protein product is CASSNWGTDYGYTF.

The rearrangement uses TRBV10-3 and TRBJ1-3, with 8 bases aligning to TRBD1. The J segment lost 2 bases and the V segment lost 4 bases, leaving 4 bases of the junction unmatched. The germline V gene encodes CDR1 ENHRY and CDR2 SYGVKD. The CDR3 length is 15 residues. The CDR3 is CAISAQQGAGNTIYF. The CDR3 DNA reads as TGTGCCATCAGTGCACAACAGGGGGCTGGAAACACCATATATTTT.

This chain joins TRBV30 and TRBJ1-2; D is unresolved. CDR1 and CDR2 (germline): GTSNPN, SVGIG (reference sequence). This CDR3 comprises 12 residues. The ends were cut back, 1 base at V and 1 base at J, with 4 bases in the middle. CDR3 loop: CAWSAFNYGYTF. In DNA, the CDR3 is TGTGCCTGGAGTGCCTTTAACTATGGCTACACCTTC.

The CDR3 protein is CASSQVSGGSANYGYTF. In DNA form, the CDR3 reads TGTGCCAGCAGCCAAGTTTCAGGGGGCTCAGCTAACTATGGCTACACCTTC. The V gene is TRBV3-1 (or the pseudogene TRBV3-2), the J gene TRBJ1-2; 8 nucleotides align to TRBD1. Germline V CDR1 and CDR2: LGHDT, YNNKEL (reference sequence). This CDR3 has 17 amino acids. Trimming took 1 base from V and 0 from J; bases not matched to a gene: 7.

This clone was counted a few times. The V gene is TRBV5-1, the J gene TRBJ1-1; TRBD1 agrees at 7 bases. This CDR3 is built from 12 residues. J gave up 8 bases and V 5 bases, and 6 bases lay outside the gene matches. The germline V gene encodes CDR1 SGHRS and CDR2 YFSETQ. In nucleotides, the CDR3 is TGCGCCAGCAGGCGGGACAGCCTAGAAGCTTTCTTT. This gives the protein CASRRDSLEAFF.

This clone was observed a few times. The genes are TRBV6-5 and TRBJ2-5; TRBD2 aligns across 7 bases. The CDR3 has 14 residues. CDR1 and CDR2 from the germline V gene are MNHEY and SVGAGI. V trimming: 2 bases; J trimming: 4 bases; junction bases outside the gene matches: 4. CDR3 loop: CASSYAGVGETQYF. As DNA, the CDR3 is TGTGCCAGCAGTTACGCGGGAGTGGGAGAGACCCAGTACTTC.

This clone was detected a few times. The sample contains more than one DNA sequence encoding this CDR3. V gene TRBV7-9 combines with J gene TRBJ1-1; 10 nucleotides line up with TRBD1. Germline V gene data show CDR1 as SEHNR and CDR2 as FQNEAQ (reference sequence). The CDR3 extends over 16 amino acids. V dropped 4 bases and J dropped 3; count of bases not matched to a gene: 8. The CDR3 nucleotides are TGTGCCAGCAGCTCGAGGACAGGGGGGAGATACACTGAAGCTTTCTTT. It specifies CASSSRTGGRYTEAFF. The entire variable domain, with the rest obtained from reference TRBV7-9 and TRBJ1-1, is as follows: DTGVSQNPRHKITKRGQNVTFRCDPISEHNRLYWYRQTLGQGPEFLTYFQNEAQLEKSRLLSDRFSAERPKGSFSTLEIQRTEQGDSAMYLCASSSRTGGRYTEAFFGQGTRLTVV.